This TCR beta chain was observed in a study of blood T cell repertoires in COVID-19. About the research overall: Whether acute or convalescent, the COVID-19 samples came from the United States, Italy and Spain. Sources were T cells, B-cell-depleted T cells, or PBMCs; the material itself was cDNA or gDNA.

The germline gives CDR1 SGHRS, CDR2 YFSETQ. V lost 0 bases, J lost 0 bases, and 12 bases lay in between. The CDR3 covers 16 residues. In the authors' workflow: Estimation of nucleated cell counts was performed using reference gene primer amplification. Libraries were prepared by immunoSEQ multiplex PCR; TCRdb keeps only in-frame clonotypes and omits some of them. For V, J and clone size, that table is used; D and trimming come from the DNA. The sample yields 120,000 to 150,000 clones, less than 85% seen once. This clone was observed a single time. The clonotype was recovered from a woman of 80 years or more in a cohort sampled during active or convalescent COVID-19. The V gene is TRBV5-1, the J gene TRBJ1-2; tentative D call: TRBD1 (6 bases). Input material: peripheral blood. Here the CDR3 DNA reads TGCGCCAGCAGCTTGGCCTTAGACAGGTCTAACTATGGCTACACCTTC. It translates to CASSLALDRSNYGYTF.